Below are 10 T cell receptor beta chains sequenced from a single sample in a study of cytomegalovirus exposure and HLA in healthy donors. It was with 60 Vbeta and 13 Jbeta primers that the PCR ran. Assay: immunoSEQ multiplex PCR; the TCRdb copy retains only in-frame clones and omits some. The sample records around 140,000 clones, 60% to 85% being singletons. Sequencing was performed on PBMCs. The receptors here all came from a woman younger than 30 in good health and CMV-seronegative.

Regarding this clone: The identical CDR3 is also encoded by other nucleotide sequences in the sample. The chain employs TRBV30 and TRBJ1-2; D may be TRBD1 (6 bases). Trimming removed 1 base from V and 8 bases from J, with 8 bases in between. CDR3 length: 11 amino acids. Germline CDR1 is GTSNPN and CDR2 is SVGIG (reference sequence). This CDR3 reads CAWSGGGGYTF. In nucleotides, the CDR3 is TGTGCCTGGAGTGGCGGGGGCGGCTACACCTTC.

This chain uses TRBV5-1 with TRBJ2-2; TRBD2 matches at 8 bases. Germline CDR1 is SGHRS and CDR2 is YFSETQ. V lost 2 bases to trimming and J lost 4 bases; unmatched junction nucleotides: 4. There are 15 residues in the CDR3. The CDR3 protein is CASSFTAGGTGELFF. For the CDR3, the DNA is TGCGCCAGCAGCTTTACGGCGGGAGGCACCGGGGAGCTGTTTTTT.

V usage is TRBV25-1 and J usage is TRBJ2-5; 10 bases align to TRBD2. The CDR3 totals 18 residues. With 0 bases clipped from V and 4 bases from J, the junction kept 11 bases outside the gene matches. Germline V gene data show CDR1 as MGHDK and CDR2 as SYGVNS. The CDR3 DNA is TGTGCCAGCAGTGAATATAGGGTAGCGGGAGGAGGGGGAGAGACCCAGTACTTC. Amino acids: CASSEYRVAGGGGETQYF.

The table lists this clone with a count of one. The V call is TRBV2, the J call TRBJ2-1; the match to TRBD2 covers 7 bases. With V trimmed by 5 bases and J by 8 bases, 6 bases remained unmatched. CDR1 is SNHLY and CDR2 is FYNNEI in the germline V gene. The CDR3 totals 13 residues. CDR3 DNA sequence: TGTGCCAGCAGTACGGGTACTAGCGATGAGCAGTTCTTC. Translation: CASSTGTSDEQFF.

The chain recombines TRBV4-1 with TRBJ2-1; 12 bases agree with TRBD2. CDR3 length: 16 residues. Trimming cost V 2 bases and J 6 bases; bases outside gene matches: 5. Germline V gene sequence: CDR1 MGHRA, CDR2 YSYEKL. The CDR3 is CASSQLAGGTPNEQFF. DNA for the CDR3: TGCGCCAGCAGCCAACTAGCGGGAGGGACCCCCAATGAGCAGTTCTTC.

The CDR3 spells CASSWLAANEQFF. The CDR3 coding sequence is TGTGCCAGCAGTTGGCTAGCGGCCAATGAGCAGTTCTTC. The gene calls are TRBV28 and TRBJ2-1, with 7 bases fitting TRBD2. Germline V gives CDR1 MDHEN, CDR2 SYDVKM. V lost 4 bases, J lost 6 bases, and 3 bases stayed unmatched. The CDR3 spans 13 residues.

The chain carries TRBV5-6 and TRBJ1-2; D is unclear. Trimming removed 2 bases at V and 4 bases at J, with 12 bases between. The CDR3 length is 14 residues. Germline CDR1 SGHDT, CDR2 YYEEEE. The CDR3 bases are TGTGCCAGCAGCTTTCGGGAGCGGAGCTATGGCTACACCTTC. Protein sequence: CASSFRERSYGYTF.

This chain connects TRBV7-8 to TRBJ2-7; weak D call: TRBD1 (6 bases). Trimming took off 4 bases at V and 0 bases at J, with 13 bases between the two ends. This CDR3 spans 15 amino acids. Looked up from germline, CDR1 is SGHVS and CDR2 is FQNEAQ. The DNA for the CDR3 is TGTGCCAGCAGCTCGACAGGACGGCTCTCCTACGAGCAGTACTTC. It translates to CASSSTGRLSYEQYF.

This clone was counted a single time. The chain carries TRBV5-4 and TRBJ2-5, with D perhaps TRBD2 (5 bases). V gave up 0 bases and J gave up 4 bases, with 7 bases separating them. The CDR3 extends over 13 amino acids. Germline loops: CDR1 SGHNT, CDR2 YYREEE (reference sequence). The CDR3 sequence: CASSLGSGETQYF. CDR3 nucleotides: TGTGCCAGCAGCTTGGGGAGCGGAGAGACCCAGTACTTC. Supplemented by reference TRBV5-4 and TRBJ2-5, the full variable domain reads ETGVTQSPTHLIKTRGQQVTLRCSSQSGHNTVSWYQQALGQGPQFIFQYYREEENGRGNFPPRFSGLQFPNYSSELNVNALELDDSALYLCASSLGSGETQYFGPGTRLLVL.

V gene TRBV11-3 combines with J gene TRBJ2-7; possibly TRBD2 for D (6 bases). Trimming shortened V by 5 bases and J by 2 bases, and 13 bases separated the two germline ends. CDR1 and CDR2 (germline): SGHNT, YENEEA. CDR3 size: 14 residues. This CDR3 is CASSPGGVTYEQYF. In nucleotides, the CDR3 is TGTGCCAGCAGCCCTGGAGGGGTTACCTACGAGCAGTACTTC.